Below, 2 T cell receptor beta chains from the same sample are listed, as sequenced in a study of cytomegalovirus exposure and HLA in healthy donors. 13 Jbeta primers and 60 Vbeta primers were used for the PCR. Profiling relied on immunoSEQ multiplex PCR, and the TCRdb table lists in-frame clones only, not all of them. The sample has under 150,000 clones, 70% to 85% seen once; the top ten hold 2.6%. What was sequenced was PBMCs. Receptors originate from a woman aged 60-75 years in good health and CMV-seropositive.

The V and J genes are TRBV6-5 and TRBJ2-1; D gene unclear. Trimming removed 2 bases from V and 11 bases from J, with 10 bases in between. The CDR3 runs 12 residues. CDR1 MNHEY and CDR2 SVGAGI come from the germline V gene. The CDR3 DNA is TGTGCCAGCAGTTACGGAGTCGATCAGCAGTTCTTC. This gives the protein CASSYGVDQQFF.

CDR3 nucleotides: TGTGCCAGCAGCTTAGGACAGGGGAACTATGGCTACACCTTC. Residues: CASSLGQGNYGYTF. The rearrangement joins TRBV7-9 to TRBJ1-2, with 8 positions matching TRBD1. The CDR3 is made up of 14 amino acids. V gave up 1 base and J gave up 2 bases; unmatched junction bases: 0. The germline gives CDR1 SEHNR, CDR2 FQNEAQ (reference sequence).